One sample yielded the 14 T cell receptor beta chains listed below, sequenced in a study of neurological immune-mediated disorders. TCRdb called the 5' RACE reads again in MiXCR, with one record for every CDR3 protein. The sample lists under 40,000 distinct CDR3 sequences; around an eighth were seen once. Time point given: longitudinal time-point 2. The material sequenced was PBMCs. Source of these receptors: a woman between 40 and 50 years old in good health.

Note on this clonotype: A clone one base away is much larger, so this may be a read error. V usage is TRBV27 and J usage is TRBJ2-7; TRBD2 matches 14 bases. The CDR3 loop spans 16 amino acids. Germline CDR1 reads MNHEY; CDR2 reads SMNVEV (reference sequence). Here the CDR3 reads CASSSGLAGVTYDQYF. As DNA, the CDR3 is TGTGCCAGCAGTTCGGGACTAGCGGGAGTCACCTACGACCAGTACTTC.

Many counts were recorded for this clonotype. The J gene is TRBJ2-7, the V gene TRBV15; TRBD2 matches at 10 bases. The trim removed 2 bases at V and 0 bases at J, leaving 1 base unmatched. This CDR3 spans 15 amino acids. Germline V lookup: CDR1 LNHNV, CDR2 YYDKDF (reference sequence). CDR3 coding DNA: TGTGCCACCAGCAGACGGACTAGCGGCTCCTACGAGCAGTACTTC. The encoded protein is CATSRRTSGSYEQYF. Supplemented by reference TRBV15 and TRBJ2-7, the full variable domain reads DAMVIQNPRYQVTQFGKPVTLSCSQTLNHNVMYWYQQKSSQAPKLLFHYYDKDFNNEADTPDNFQSRRPNTSFCFLDIRSPGLGDTAMYLCATSRRTSGSYEQYFGPGTRLTVT.

This clonotype has a count of ten or more. V is TRBV20-1 and J is TRBJ2-5; 12 bases agree with TRBD2. CDR1 is DFQATT, CDR2 SNEGSKA, per germline (reference sequence). The V and J ends lost 0 bases and 3 bases, in that order; junction bases with no gene match: 8. This CDR3 contains 17 residues. CDR3: CSARDVTSGGSEETQYF. In DNA form, the CDR3 reads TGCAGTGCTAGAGATGTGACTAGCGGGGGATCGGAAGAGACCCAGTACTTC.

This clonotype was recorded at least ten times. V is TRBV4-3 and J is TRBJ2-2; 12 bases align to TRBD1. There are 20 residues in the CDR3. Trimming cost V 2 bases and J 8 bases; bases outside gene matches: 18. The V gene's germline CDR1 is LGHNA and CDR2 YSLEER. Here the CDR3 DNA reads TGCGCCAGCAGCCAAAGAGCTTGGACCGGGACAGGGGGCGCGGTAGGGGAGCTGTTTTTT. It encodes CASSQRAWTGTGGAVGELFF.

Details on this clonotype: A clone one base away is much larger, so this may be a read error. This chain joins TRBV12-3 or TRBV12-4 and TRBJ2-1; D unclear. The CDR3 has 13 amino acids. V lost 4 bases and J 4 bases, leaving 8 bases between the germline ends. The CDR3 DNA is TGTGCCAGCAGTTGGGTCAATTACAATGAGCAGTTCTTC. It yields the protein CASSWVNYNEQFF.

In its sample, this clonotype was seen many times. The CDR3 sequence: CASSHSLAGGRDTQYF. CDR3 sequence (DNA): TGTGCCAGCAGCCACAGTCTAGCGGGGGGTCGAGATACGCAGTATTTT. This chain connects TRBV3-1 to TRBJ2-3; 11 bases fit TRBD2. The germline V gene has CDR1 LGHDT and CDR2 YNNKEL (reference sequence). The V segment lost 3 bases and the J segment 5 bases; nucleotides outside the gene matches: 7. This CDR3 contains 16 residues.

As to this clonotype: The DNA is omitted, as the CDR3 cannot be located on it reliably, and the CDR3 follows TCRdb's listing. V gene TRBV11-2 combines with J gene TRBJ1-2. The CDR3 is 18 residues long, counting both termini. Germline CDR1 is SGHAT and CDR2 is FQNNGV. CDR3: CASSFYICSATESYGYTF.

By proportion, this clonotype is medium-sized. The V call is TRBV5-1, the J call TRBJ2-5; D not certain. The CDR3 has 14 residues. Germline V CDR1 and CDR2: SGHRS, YFSETQ. V lost 1 base and J 5 bases, leaving 12 bases between the germline ends. CDR3 amino acids: CASSLLLSPETQYF. The DNA of the CDR3 is TGCGCCAGCAGCTTGCTACTTTCCCCGGAGACCCAGTACTTC. The variable domain in full, with the rest retrieved from reference TRBV5-1 and TRBJ2-5, is KAGVTQTPRYLIKTRGQQVTLSCSPISGHRSVSWYQQTPGQGLQFLFEYFSETQRNKGNFPGRFSGRQFSNSRSEMNVSTLELGDSALYLCASSLLLSPETQYFGPGTRLLVL.

This clonotype appeared many times. This sequence joins TRBV6-1 and TRBJ2-1, with D uncertain. The CDR3 extends over 16 amino acids. Trimming took off 1 base at V and 8 bases at J, with 18 bases between the two ends. The germline V gene encodes CDR1 MNHNS and CDR2 SASEGT. CDR3 sequence: CASSEVPLRSKHEQFF. CDR3 DNA sequence: TGTGCCAGCAGTGAAGTTCCCCTTCGCTCTAAGCATGAGCAGTTCTTC.

This clonotype was seen ten or more times. The chain is built from TRBV6-5 and TRBJ2-2, with D unclear. Trimming pared 7 bases from V and 1 base from J, leaving 7 bases between. The CDR3 length is 13 residues. Germline loops: CDR1 MNHEY, CDR2 SVGAGI. CDR3 DNA sequence: TGTGCCAGCACTCAAGGGAACACCGGGGAGCTGTTTTTT. It is translated as CASTQGNTGELFF.

Worth noting for this clonotype: At one end, the junction sequence differs from germline, possibly due to a read error. The genes are TRBV11-2 and TRBJ2-1; no clear D. The CDR3 sequence is 14 residues long. CDR1 and CDR2 from the germline V gene are SGHAT and FQNNGV. For the CDR3, the DNA is TGTGCCAGCAGCTTAGATCATTACCACAATGAGAAGTTCTTC. Its protein is CASSLDHYHNEKFF.

This clonotype was observed at least ten times. The chain recombines TRBV6-1 with TRBJ2-7; D ambiguous. The CDR3 length is 11 residues. CDR1 MNHNS and CDR2 SASEGT come from the germline V gene. V lost 3 bases and J 7 bases, leaving 7 bases between the germline ends. CDR3 in DNA: TGTGCCAGCAGTGACGCTAGGGAGCAGTACTTC. Translating gives CASSDAREQYF.

This clonotype is medium-sized (0.01 to 0.1%). The chain couples TRBV5-6 to TRBJ1-2, with D tentatively TRBD1 (5 bases). Germline CDR1 is SGHDT and CDR2 is YYEEEE. There are 16 residues in the CDR3. Trimming pared 4 bases from V and 8 bases from J, leaving 24 bases between. The CDR3 loop is CASSPDPRDSRRGYTF. The CDR3 nucleotides are TGTGCCAGCAGCCCGGACCCCCGGGACTCAAGGAGAGGCTACACCTTC.

This clonotype showed up many times. The chain couples TRBV20-1 to TRBJ2-1; 12 bases agree with TRBD2. This CDR3 comprises 16 residues. V lost 1 base, J lost 8 bases, and 9 bases stayed unmatched. Per germline, CDR1 DFQATT and CDR2 SNEGSKA (reference sequence). CDR3 in DNA: TGCAGTGCTAGAGGACTAGCGGGAGTGGAGGTTGATGAGCAGTTCTTC. Residues: CSARGLAGVEVDEQFF.